Each of the 25 T cell receptor beta chains below was sequenced from the same sample in a study of tissue T cells after allogeneic stem cell transplantation. Measured with immunoSEQ multiplex PCR; TCRdb has only the in-frame clones, and not every one. This table has 6,000 to 9,500 clones, under 40% appearing once. Sample time point: mouse harvest day 14 after allogeneic transplant. Each mouse received 10^7 T-cell-depleted marrow cells plus 10^6 splenic CD5+ T cells by tail vein. Sequencing input: skin. These TCRs come from a female BALB/c mouse given C57BL/6 T cells with graft-versus-host disease after an allogeneic hematopoietic cell transplant.

By share of the sample, this clone is medium-sized. The genes are named according to mouse. The sequenced fragment ends 1 residue before the CDR3 boundary, so the rest is inferred from the germline J gene. The J gene is TRBJ2-7, the V gene TRBV3, with D tentatively TRBD2 (6 bases). V lost 5 bases and J 3 bases, leaving 8 bases between the germline ends. Germline CDR1 is SNHLY and CDR2 is FYNGKV (reference sequence). The CDR3 runs to 12 residues. CDR3 sequence: CASSLLGYEQYF. The covered CDR3 bases are TGTGCCAGCAGCCTACTGGGCTATGAACAGTAC.

This clone appeared a few times. Mouse gene names and germline throughout. The missing CDR3 end, 1 residue past where the read stops, is filled in from the germline J gene. V usage is TRBV13-1 and J usage is TRBJ2-5; a weak D match, TRBD1 (5 bases). This CDR3 has 14 residues. Germline-derived CDR1 and CDR2 are NSHNY and SYGAGN. V was trimmed by 5 bases and J by 2 bases, leaving 12 bases between them. CDR3 in amino acids: CASSYGQSQDTQYF. The CDR3 DNA, read in part, is TGTGCCAGCAGCTATGGACAATCCCAAGACACCCAGTAC.

In regard to this clone: Gene names and germline match the mouse. The read terminates 1 residue ahead of where the CDR3 ends, so the germline J gene completes it. J is TRBJ1-4 and V is TRBV26; D call uncertain. Trimming left V 3 bases short and J 5 bases short, with 13 bases between. This CDR3 is 15 amino acids long. Germline CDR1 KGHPV, CDR2 FQNQEV (reference sequence). The chain's CDR3 is CASSLRPGGNERLFF. The covered CDR3 bases are TGTGCCAGCAGTCTCCGGCCAGGAGGGAACGAAAGATTATTT.

Concerning this clone itself: Gene and germline names: mouse. The read stops 1 residue short of the end of the CDR3; the missing end is completed from the germline J gene. The chain couples TRBV12-2 to TRBJ2-7, with 13 bases lining up with TRBD2. CDR1 SGHLS and CDR2 HYDKME come from the germline V gene. J was trimmed by 0 bases and V by 2 bases; bases with no gene match: 3. The CDR3 contains 16 residues. Incomplete CDR3 DNA: TGTGCCAGCTCTCGGGGACTGGGGGGGTTCTCCTATGAACAGTAC. Translating gives CASSRGLGGFSYEQY. The full CDR3 protein is CASSRGLGGFSYEQYF.

As concerns this clone: Each gene name is a mouse one. The read finishes 1 residue shy of the CDR3 end, and the germline J gene is used to complete it. The V gene is TRBV26, the J gene TRBJ2-7; 10 nucleotides match TRBD1. The CDR3 length is 15 residues. Germline CDR1 is KGHPV and CDR2 is FQNQEV (reference sequence). The J segment lost 3 bases and the V segment lost 3 bases, leaving 5 bases of the junction unmatched. CDR3 in amino acids: CASSLTGTGVYEQYF. The part of the CDR3 DNA that was read is TGTGCCAGCAGTCTCACCGGGACAGGGGTCTATGAACAGTAC.

This clone was picked up a small number of times. The gene names here belong to mouse. From the germline J gene comes the end of the CDR3, since the read stops 1 residue before it. At the DNA level, this CDR3 is encoded by other sequences in the same sample as well. V usage is TRBV26 and J usage is TRBJ1-3; no definite D call. The V gene lost 6 bases and the J gene lost 0 bases, with 9 bases spanning the gap. Per the germline V gene, CDR1 is KGHPV and CDR2 is FQNQEV (reference sequence). CDR3 length: 14 residues. CDR3 loop: CASSPDNSGNTLYF. CDR3 DNA, as far as it was read: TGTGCCAGCAGCCCCGACAATTCTGGAAATACGCTCTAT.

The table lists this clone with a few counts. The gene names here belong to mouse. CDR3 DNA (partial): TGTGCCAGCAGCGGGGACAGAGGGGAACAGTAC. It codes for CASSGDRGEQY. The whole CDR3 sequence is CASSGDRGEQYF. This chain uses TRBV4 with TRBJ2-7; 7 nucleotides match TRBD1. The read comes to an end 1 residue before the CDR3 does, leaving the germline J gene to fill in the end. Per germline, CDR1 LGHDT and CDR2 YNNKQL (reference sequence). The CDR3 sequence is 12 residues long. Germline trimming cut 5 bases from V and 7 bases from J; bases unmatched to any gene: 5.

To note about this clone: Genes here carry mouse names. The CDR3 extends 1 residue past the end of the read, so its final part is completed from the germline J gene. The chain joins TRBV5 to TRBJ2-5; 7 bases are shared with TRBD2. CDR1 LGHNA and CDR2 YNLKQL come from the germline V gene (reference sequence). The CDR3 contains 13 residues. J lost 6 bases, V lost 0 bases, and 0 bases had no gene match. CDR3 bases read: TGTGCCAGCAGCCAAGACTGGGGGGACACCCAGTAC. This gives the protein CASSQDWGDTQY. In full, the CDR3 is CASSQDWGDTQYF.

With respect to this clone: Genes here carry mouse names. The read ends 1 residue shy of where the CDR3 ends; the end is completed using the germline J gene. The chain uses TRBV12-2 and TRBJ2-5, with 11 bases lining up with TRBD2. There are 16 residues in the CDR3. With V trimmed by 0 bases and J by 0 bases, 1 base remained unmatched. CDR1 is SGHLS and CDR2 is HYDKME in the germline V gene. The CDR3 sequence: CASSLGTGGNQDTQYF. The CDR3 bases that were read are TGTGCCAGCTCTCTCGGGACTGGGGGTAACCAAGACACCCAGTAC.

On this clone: Mouse gene names and germline throughout. The CDR3 extends 1 residue past the end of the read, so its final part is completed from the germline J gene. The chain recombines TRBV3 with TRBJ2-2; D unclear. V shed 3 bases and J shed 0 bases, with 5 bases lying between them. The CDR3 totals 14 residues. Per the germline V gene, CDR1 is SNHLY and CDR2 is FYNGKV (reference sequence). CDR3 DNA (partial): TGTGCCAGCAGCTTGGGTGCAAACACCGGGCAGCTCTAC. Its protein is CASSLGANTGQLY. The full CDR3 sequence reads CASSLGANTGQLYF. Filled out from reference TRBV3 and TRBJ2-2, the complete variable domain reads GPKVLQIPSHQIIDMGQMVTLNCDPVSNHLYFYWYKQILGQQMEFLVNFYNGKVMEKSKLFKDQFSVERPDGSYFTLKIQPTALEDSAVYFCASSLGANTGQLYFGEGSKLTVL.

On this clone: The gene names given are mouse names. The CDR3 is cut off 1 residue early in the read; its end comes from the germline J gene. The genes are TRBV13-1 and TRBJ2-7, with 11 bases aligning to TRBD2. The germline gives CDR1 NSHNY, CDR2 SYGAGN. The CDR3 is 14 residues long. Losses at the gene ends were 7 bases for V and 5 bases for J; bases not matched to a gene: 8. CDR3 amino acids: CASASTGGADEQYF. The sequenced CDR3 bases are TGTGCCAGCGCCTCTACTGGGGGGGCGGATGAACAGTAC.

By frequency in the sample, this clone is large. Gene names refer to mouse genes. The read comes to an end 1 residue before the CDR3 does, leaving the germline J gene to fill in the end. V gene TRBV23 combines with J gene TRBJ1-3; the table's D call, TRBD1, has no DNA check behind it. This CDR3 comprises 15 residues. Germline-derived CDR1 and CDR2 are KGHTA and FQNQQP. The sequenced CDR3 bases are TGCTCCAGCAGTCAATCCTCCAGGGTTGGAAATACGCTCTAT. This sequence encodes CSSSQSSRVGNTLY. The entire CDR3 is CSSSQSSRVGNTLYF.

This clone is classed as large. Mouse gene names apply. The CDR3 goes on 1 residue after the read ends, and that part is filled in from the germline J gene. V and J are TRBV13-1 and TRBJ2-7, with 12 bases aligning to TRBD2. The CDR3 loop spans 15 amino acids. Germline-derived CDR1 and CDR2 are NSHNY and SYGAGN. V trimming: 1 base; J trimming: 6 bases; junction bases outside the gene matches: 5. The CDR3 loop is CASSDRGTGGSEQYF. CDR3 DNA (partial): TGTGCCAGCAGTGATAGGGGGACTGGGGGGAGTGAACAGTAC.

Concerning this clone: The germline and genes are mouse ones. Read data end 1 residue before the CDR3 end; the end is taken from the germline J gene. This chain uses TRBV3 with TRBJ2-2; TRBD1 agrees at 8 bases. Unmatched junction bases numbered 3, after V lost 6 bases and J lost 6 bases. CDR3 length equals 13 residues. The V gene's germline CDR1 is SNHLY and CDR2 FYNGKV (reference sequence). This CDR3 is CASRDRGAGQLYF. The part of the CDR3 DNA that was read is TGTGCCAGCAGAGACAGGGGCGCCGGGCAGCTCTAC.

Comments on this clone: These gene names are mouse names. The read finishes 1 residue shy of the CDR3 end, and the germline J gene is used to complete it. The chain carries TRBV20 and TRBJ2-5; unclear D gene. Trimming stripped 3 bases from V and 6 bases from J, with 4 bases between. Germline V gives CDR1 GFQATS, CDR2 STVNSAI. CDR3 length: 10 amino acids. The CDR3 spells CGARDDTQYF. CDR3 DNA, as far as it was read: TGTGGTGCTAGAGATGACACCCAGTAC.

Concerning this clone: The gene symbols are mouse symbols. The observed sequence ends 1 residue before the CDR3 terminus, with the missing tail filled in from the germline J gene. V gene TRBV26 combines with J gene TRBJ2-3; 10 nucleotides line up with TRBD1. CDR1 KGHPV and CDR2 FQNQEV come from the germline V gene (reference sequence). Germline trimming cut 4 bases from V and 2 bases from J; bases unmatched to any gene: 6. The CDR3 runs 16 residues. The sequenced part of the CDR3 DNA is TGTGCCAGCAGTCCCCGGGACAGGGGAGTTGCAGAAACGCTGTAT. Encoded protein: CASSPRDRGVAETLY. The entire CDR3 is CASSPRDRGVAETLYF.

This clone was seen a handful of times. Each gene name is a mouse one. The read falls 1 residue short of the CDR3 end, and the missing part is taken from the germline J gene. J is TRBJ1-1 and V is TRBV1; D is ambiguous. The CDR3 consists of 15 residues. Trimming left V 0 bases short and J 0 bases short, with 8 bases between. Germline lookup yields CDR1 NSQYPW and CDR2 LRSPGD (reference sequence). The CDR3 bases that were read are TGCACCTGCAGTGCAGAGAGCAGTGCAAACACAGAAGTCTTC. Translating gives CTCSAESSANTEVF. In full, the CDR3 reads CTCSAESSANTEVFF.

Of note for this clone: These gene names are mouse names. The CDR3 is cut off 1 residue early in the read; its end comes from the germline J gene. The rearrangement uses TRBV26 and TRBJ2-5; tentative D call: TRBD1 (5 bases). Germline V lookup: CDR1 KGHPV, CDR2 FQNQEV (reference sequence). V lost 4 bases and J 8 bases, leaving 13 bases between the germline ends. This CDR3 has 13 residues. Partial CDR3 DNA: TGTGCCAGCAGTCCTACAGGCCGGGGCACCCAGTAC. Amino acid sequence: CASSPTGRGTQY. Given in full, the CDR3 is CASSPTGRGTQYF.

To note about this clone: Germline and genes: mouse. The read stops 1 residue short of the end of the CDR3; the missing end is completed from the germline J gene. This chain links TRBV31 with TRBJ2-4; D gene uncertain. V was trimmed by 0 bases and J by 0 bases, leaving 7 bases between them. This CDR3 has 14 amino acids. From germline, CDR1 is GKSSPN and CDR2 SITVG. The part of the CDR3 DNA that was read is TGTGCCTGGAGTCTAGGCAGAAGTCAAAACACCTTGTAC. Protein product: CAWSLGRSQNTLY. The entire CDR3 sequence reads CAWSLGRSQNTLYF.

This clone was seen more than once but under ten times. All gene names here are mouse names. From the germline J gene comes the end of the CDR3, since the read stops 1 residue before it. The chain recombines TRBV23 with TRBJ2-4; the table's D gene call, TRBD1, was not cross checked with the DNA. Germline values: CDR1 KGHTA, CDR2 FQNQQP. This CDR3 has 14 residues. The DNA read from the CDR3 is TGCTCCAGCAGTTACAGGGTTAGTCAAAACACCTTGTAC. It yields the protein CSSSYRVSQNTLY. The CDR3 as a whole reads CSSSYRVSQNTLYF. The whole variable domain, remainder taken from reference TRBV23 and TRBJ2-4, is DAAVTQKPRYLIKMKGQEAEMKCIPEKGHTAVFWYQQKQSKELKFLIYFQNQQPLDQIDMVKERFSAVCPSSSLCSLGIRTCEAEDSALYLCSSSYRVSQNTLYFGAGTRLSVL.

This clone counts as medium-sized. The germline and genes are mouse ones. The read gets to within 1 residue of the CDR3 end, and the germline J gene fills in the rest. V gene TRBV12-1 combines with J gene TRBJ2-5; D gene uncertain. Germline lookup yields CDR1 SGHSN and CDR2 HYEKVE. V was clipped by 2 bases and J by 3 bases, with 11 bases between them. The CDR3 sequence is 14 residues long. CDR3 sequence: CASSPPQEQDTQYF. The CDR3 DNA, read in part, is TGTGCCAGCTCTCCCCCGCAAGAGCAAGACACCCAGTAC.

Regarding this clone: Gene names are the mouse ones. The read is 1 residue too short to cover the CDR3 end, so that end is filled in from the germline J gene. The genes are TRBV12-1 and TRBJ2-7; D is unclear. V was cut by 0 bases and J by 2 bases, with 10 bases left in between. The CDR3 consists of 14 residues. CDR1 is SGHSN, CDR2 HYEKVE, per germline. The sequenced part of the CDR3 DNA is TGTGCCAGCTCTCTCGAGACGGGCGCCTATGAACAGTAC. It translates to CASSLETGAYEQY. The entire CDR3 sequence reads CASSLETGAYEQYF.

This clone was counted between two and nine times. Gene names refer to mouse genes. The read finishes 1 residue shy of the CDR3 end, and the germline J gene is used to complete it. This rearrangement joins TRBV5 to TRBJ2-7; 7 nucleotides match TRBD2. Germline V gives CDR1 LGHNA, CDR2 YNLKQL (reference sequence). The J segment lost 4 bases and the V segment lost 1 base, leaving 1 base of the junction unmatched. This CDR3 region has 13 residues. The CDR3 bases that were read are TGTGCCAGCAGCCAAGGCTGGGGGTATGAACAGTAC. Its protein product is CASSQGWGYEQY. The entire CDR3 reads CASSQGWGYEQYF.

This clone was seen only a few times. Gene and germline names: mouse. The read terminates 1 residue before the CDR3 end, so the remaining end is supplied by the germline J gene. The chain has TRBV26 and TRBJ2-5, with D perhaps matching TRBD1 (6 bases). With 4 bases removed from V and 0 bases from J, the gap between germline ends came to 11 bases. The CDR3 is 15 residues long. Germline CDR1 KGHPV, CDR2 FQNQEV (reference sequence). The part of the CDR3 DNA that was read is TGTGCCAGCAGTCGTGGACAGATTAACCAAGACACCCAGTAC. This translates into CASSRGQINQDTQY. Given in full, the CDR3 is CASSRGQINQDTQYF.

A note on this clone: Gene names are mouse gene names. The DNA ends 1 residue before the CDR3 does, and the rest of the CDR3 is filled in from the germline J gene. The chain is built from TRBV12-2 and TRBJ2-7; the match to TRBD2 covers 9 bases. The CDR3 is made up of 14 amino acids. Losses at the gene ends were 6 bases for V and 7 bases for J; bases not matched to a gene: 12. CDR1 SGHLS and CDR2 HYDKME come from the germline V gene. The CDR3 protein is CASQAGGGPLEQYF. The CDR3 DNA, read in part, is TGTGCCAGCCAGGCTGGGGGGGGCCCCCTGGAACAGTAC.